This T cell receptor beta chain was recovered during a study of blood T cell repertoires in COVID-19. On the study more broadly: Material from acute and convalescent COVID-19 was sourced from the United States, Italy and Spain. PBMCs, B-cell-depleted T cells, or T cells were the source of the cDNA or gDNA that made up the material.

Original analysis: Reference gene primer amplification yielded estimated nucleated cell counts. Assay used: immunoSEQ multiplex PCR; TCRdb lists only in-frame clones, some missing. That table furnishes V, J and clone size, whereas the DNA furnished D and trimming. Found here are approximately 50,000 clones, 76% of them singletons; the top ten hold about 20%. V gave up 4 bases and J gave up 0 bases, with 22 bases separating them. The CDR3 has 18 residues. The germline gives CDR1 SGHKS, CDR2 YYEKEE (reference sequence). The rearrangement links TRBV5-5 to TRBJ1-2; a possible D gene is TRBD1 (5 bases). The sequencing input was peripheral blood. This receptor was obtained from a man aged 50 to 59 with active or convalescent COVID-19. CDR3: CASSLIPPRGEANYGYTF. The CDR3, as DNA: TGTGCCAGCAGCCTTATACCTCCGAGAGGGGAGGCTAACTATGGCTACACCTTC.